The 24 T cell receptor beta chains below were found in one sample sequenced in a study of blood T cell repertoires in COVID-19. Measured with immunoSEQ multiplex PCR; TCRdb has only the in-frame clones, and not every one. This repertoire shows 63,000 or so clones, about 82% found once; its top ten account for roughly 41%. Material: peripheral blood. The receptors stem from a human donor in a cohort sampled during active COVID-19.

J is TRBJ1-5 and V is TRBV2, with D unclear. Deletions cut 7 bases from V and 2 bases from J, with 6 bases between. The length of the CDR3 is 12 residues. Germline V gene data show CDR1 as SNHLY and CDR2 as FYNNEI. The DNA of the CDR3 is TGTGCCAGCACCGGGGGCAATCAGCCCCAGCATTTT. Translation gives CASTGGNQPQHF.

V and J are TRBV20-1 and TRBJ2-2; the D is unclear. CDR3 length: 14 residues. From germline, CDR1 is DFQATT and CDR2 SNEGSKA (reference sequence). Trimming cost V 3 bases and J 2 bases, with 10 bases left between them. CDR3 in amino acids: CSASLGGNTGELFF. The CDR3 coding sequence is TGCAGTGCTAGTCTCGGCGGCAACACCGGGGAGCTGTTTTTT.

This clone was observed once. CDR3 in DNA: TGTGCCAGCAGCTATTACAGGGCCTATAATGAAAAACTGTTTTTT. Protein: CASSYYRAYNEKLFF. J is TRBJ1-4 and V is TRBV5-8, with D tentatively TRBD1 (6 bases). Germline V gene lookup returns CDR1 SGHTS and CDR2 YDEGEE. This CDR3 contains 15 residues. The V and J ends lost 3 bases and 4 bases respectively, with 13 bases between them.

The chain carries TRBV6-6 and TRBJ2-7, with a tentative D call TRBD2 (6 bases). The CDR3 has 12 residues. Germline V gene sequence: CDR1 MNHNY, CDR2 SVGAGI (reference sequence). Deletions cut 2 bases from V and 6 bases from J, with 8 bases between. Here the CDR3 reads CASSYGRGEQYF. In nucleotides, the CDR3 is TGTGCCAGCAGTTACGGGCGGGGCGAGCAGTACTTC.

This rearrangement joins TRBV7-9 to TRBJ1-2; D is unclear. Germline lookup yields CDR1 SEHNR and CDR2 FQNEAQ (reference sequence). The CDR3 is made up of 14 amino acids. Trimming shortened V by 3 bases and J by 0 bases, and 8 bases separated the two germline ends. The CDR3 spells CASSFSSPNYGYTF. CDR3 nucleotide sequence: TGTGCCAGCAGCTTCTCTTCCCCTAACTATGGCTACACCTTC.

The gene calls are TRBV15 and TRBJ1-3; no reliable D call. Trimming left V 0 bases short and J 0 bases short, with 9 bases between. Germline-derived CDR1 and CDR2 are LNHNV and YYDKDF (reference sequence). This CDR3 has 16 residues. The CDR3 is CATSRDGRISGNTIYF. The CDR3 nucleotides are TGTGCCACCAGCAGAGATGGTAGAATCTCTGGAAACACCATATATTTT.

The chain is built from TRBV28 and TRBJ2-3, with D tentatively TRBD2 (6 bases). The CDR3 is 14 amino acids. Germline values: CDR1 MDHEN, CDR2 SYDVKM. Trimming stripped 8 bases from V and 6 bases from J, with 18 bases between. The CDR3: CASGLRHRGDTQYF. CDR3 DNA sequence: TGTGCCAGCGGCCTCCGGCATCGGGGGGATACGCAGTATTTT.

The rearrangement uses TRBV25-1 and TRBJ1-6; TRBD1 matches 10 bases. The trim removed 5 bases at V and 9 bases at J, leaving 7 bases unmatched. CDR3 length: 15 residues. The V gene's germline CDR1 is MGHDK and CDR2 SYGVNS. The CDR3 DNA reads as TGTGCCAGCAGTAGCTCGACAGGGGGCATTTCACCCCTCCACTTT. Its protein product is CASSSSTGGISPLHF. The variable domain in full, with the rest retrieved from reference TRBV25-1 and TRBJ1-6, is EADIYQTPRYLVIGTGKKITLECSQTMGHDKMYWYQQDPGMELHLIHYSYGVNSTEKGDLSSESTVSRIRTEHFPLTLESARPSHTSQYLCASSSSTGGISPLHFGNGTRLTVT.

This clone was seen more than once but under ten times. As DNA, the CDR3 is TGTGCCAGCAGCCAGAGGGAAAACTATGGCTACACCTTC. Amino acid sequence: CASSQRENYGYTF. V and J are TRBV3-1 (or the pseudogene TRBV3-2) and TRBJ1-2; D not resolved. The CDR3 spans 13 residues. The V end lost 3 bases, the J end lost 2 bases, and 7 bases lay between the germline ends. Looked up from germline, CDR1 is LGHDT and CDR2 is YNNKEL (reference sequence).

This clone turned up a few times. This chain joins TRBV7-9 and TRBJ1-5, with D possibly TRBD1 on 6 matching bases. Trimming cost V 1 base and J 11 bases, with 12 bases left between them. The germline gives CDR1 SEHNR, CDR2 FQNEAQ (reference sequence). The CDR3 is 13 amino acids. The CDR3 sequence is CASSLVGGETQHF. The CDR3 bases are TGTGCCAGCAGCTTAGTAGGGGGTGAGACCCAGCATTTT.

This clone has only one observation. V usage is TRBV4-1 and J usage is TRBJ2-4; no clear D gene. Germline V gene lookup returns CDR1 MGHRA and CDR2 YSYEKL. V lost 0 bases to trimming and J lost 0 bases, with 12 bases between them. The CDR3 runs to 17 residues. The DNA of the CDR3 is TGCGCCAGCAGCCAAGATGACAATTCCGGAGCCAAAAACATTCAGTACTTC. It specifies CASSQDDNSGAKNIQYF.

The CDR3 DNA follows: TGCGCCAGCAGCTGGGGGGGACAGGGGCTCAATGAGCAGTTCTTC. This sequence encodes CASSWGGQGLNEQFF. The J gene is TRBJ2-1, the V gene TRBV5-1, with 10 bases that match TRBD1. There are 15 residues in the CDR3. V lost 3 bases and J lost 6; bases outside the gene matches: 6. CDR1 is SGHRS and CDR2 is YFSETQ in the germline V gene.

Here the CDR3 DNA reads TGTGCCAGCAGCTTCGGACTAGCGGGGTCCACCGGGGAGCTGTTTTTT. Encoded protein: CASSFGLAGSTGELFF. The V gene is TRBV7-2, the J gene TRBJ2-2; the match to TRBD2 covers 12 bases. From germline, CDR1 is SGHTA and CDR2 FQGNSA. The CDR3 contains 16 residues. The V and J ends lost 3 bases and 4 bases, in that order; junction bases with no gene match: 3.

The rearrangement uses TRBV7-9 and TRBJ2-1; 13 positions agree with TRBD2. Germline V gene lookup returns CDR1 SEHNR and CDR2 FQNEAQ (reference sequence). The CDR3 runs 13 residues. With 10 bases clipped from V and 7 bases from J, the junction kept 4 bases outside the gene matches. For the CDR3, the DNA is TGTGCCACCGGGACTAGCGGGGTTAATGAGCAGTTCTTC. Protein sequence: CATGTSGVNEQFF.

This chain connects TRBV2 to TRBJ2-1, with TRBD2 as a possible D gene (6 bases). V lost 7 bases and J 7 bases, leaving 17 bases between the germline ends. Germline assignment: CDR1 SNHLY and CDR2 FYNNEI. The CDR3 covers 14 residues. CDR3 residues: CASKIESGDNEQFF. The CDR3 DNA sequence: TGTGCCAGCAAAATAGAATCGGGGGATAATGAGCAGTTCTTC.

J is TRBJ2-3 and V is TRBV7-8; 13 bases match TRBD2. The length of the CDR3 is 16 residues. Germline V gene lookup returns CDR1 SGHVS and CDR2 FQNEAQ. J lost 3 bases, V lost 5 bases, and 5 bases had no gene match. This CDR3 reads CASSILAGGRTDTQYF. In DNA form, the CDR3 reads TGTGCCAGCAGCATACTAGCGGGGGGGCGTACAGATACGCAGTATTTT.

In its sample, this clone was seen once. The V call is TRBV4-1, the J call TRBJ2-3; the match to TRBD1 covers 7 bases. The CDR3 runs to 14 residues. Germline CDR1 and CDR2: MGHRA and YSYEKL. With 1 base clipped from V and 5 bases from J, the junction kept 3 bases outside the gene matches. The CDR3 here is CASSQGRQGDTQYF. The CDR3 DNA sequence: TGCGCCAGCAGCCAAGGACGACAGGGAGATACGCAGTATTTT.

The rearrangement uses TRBV10-2 and TRBJ1-3; 11 positions agree with TRBD1. The CDR3 runs to 15 residues. Germline assignment: CDR1 WSHSY and CDR2 SAAADI. The ends lost 6 bases at V and 2 bases at J; junction bases unmatched: 3. The CDR3 DNA sequence: TGCGCCAGCAGGGGACAGGGGGGCCCTGGAAACACCATATATTTT. Its translation: CASRGQGGPGNTIYF.

V gene TRBV6-1 combines with J gene TRBJ2-6; no clear D gene. Germline V gene data show CDR1 as MNHNS and CDR2 as SASEGT. V was clipped by 1 base and J by 0 bases, with 13 bases between them. This CDR3 contains 18 residues. Here the CDR3 reads CASSEVAGASSGANVLTF. CDR3 bases: TGTGCCAGCAGTGAAGTGGCAGGCGCGAGCTCTGGGGCCAACGTCCTGACTTTC.

The DNA for the CDR3 is TGTGCCAGCAGTCCACCGACAGGGGACACTGAAGCTTTCTTT. As protein: CASSPPTGDTEAFF. J is TRBJ1-1 and V is TRBV27, with 8 bases identical to TRBD1. Germline V gene data show CDR1 as MNHEY and CDR2 as SMNVEV (reference sequence). The length of the CDR3 is 14 residues. The V and J ends lost 5 bases and 3 bases, in that order; junction bases with no gene match: 5.

V and J are TRBV28 and TRBJ2-5, with TRBD2 matching 10 bases. Germline loops: CDR1 MDHEN, CDR2 SYDVKM. CDR3 length: 17 amino acids. V shed 5 bases and J 9 bases; nucleotides not matched to a gene: 18. Here the CDR3 reads CASSPLGLAAPGVAQYF. For the CDR3, the DNA is TGTGCCAGCAGTCCACTAGGACTAGCGGCCCCGGGTGTGGCCCAGTACTTC.

The chain uses TRBV3-1 (or the pseudogene TRBV3-2) and TRBJ2-5, with TRBD1 matching 9 bases. The CDR3 is 14 residues long. V was pared by 2 bases and J by 5 bases, with 3 bases of the junction left unmatched. CDR1 and CDR2 (germline): LGHDT, YNNKEL (reference sequence). The CDR3 DNA follows: TGTGCCAGCAGCCAAATACAGGGGGCCGAGACCCAGTACTTC. It codes for CASSQIQGAETQYF.

This clone was counted once. This chain joins TRBV6-4 and TRBJ1-3; D is undetermined. Trimming pared 0 bases from V and 0 bases from J, leaving 15 bases between. This CDR3 has 18 amino acids. The germline V gene has CDR1 MRHNA and CDR2 SNTAGT. The CDR3 region is CASSDSSLTIISGNTIYF. CDR3 nucleotide sequence: TGTGCCAGCAGTGACTCGAGCCTAACCATAATCTCTGGAAACACCATATATTTT.

The gene calls are TRBV30 and TRBJ2-1; tentative D call: TRBD2 (6 bases). Germline CDR1 GTSNPN, CDR2 SVGIG (reference sequence). CDR3 length equals 12 residues. Trimming took 3 bases from V and 7 from J, leaving 10 bases between them. CDR3: CAWRPGRNEQFF. Written as DNA, the CDR3 is TGTGCCTGGAGGCCCGGGAGAAATGAGCAGTTCTTC.